Listed below are T cell receptor beta chains from one sample, sequenced in a study of post-analysis software for immune sequencing data. TCRdb reprocessed the PCR reads with MiXCR, giving one entry per CDR3 protein. The repertoire includes under 650,000 distinct CDR3 sequences, about 40% of them detected once, and approximately 1.7% sits in the top ten. The sample consisted of blood. The receptors were sampled from a girl aged 5-17 years with multiple sclerosis. Each CDR3 is given with its conserved first and last residue. A D gene is named only where the DNA matches it firmly. Size tells how often a clone was seen (once, few, many) or the class of an expanded clone, and some rows leave it out.

clone_size | d_call | j_call | v_call | cdr3_nt | cdr3_aa
few | - | TRBJ2-7 | TRBV12-3/TRBV12-4 | TGTGCCAGCACCTCGTCCCAGCGGGCCTACGAGCAGTACTTC | CASTSSQRAYEQYF
- | TRBD1 | TRBJ2-2 | TRBV7-2 | TGTGCCAGCAGCCCAGGACAGGTCAACACCGGGGAGCTGTTTTTT | CASSPGQVNTGELFF
few | - | TRBJ2-7 | TRBV6-1 | TGTGCCAGCAGTGAAGAGCTGGGCGAGCAGTACTTC | CASSEELGEQYF
- | TRBD2 | TRBJ2-1 | TRBV6-2/TRBV6-3 | TGTGCCAGCAGTTTCAGAGCTTGGACTAGCGGGGCCGACTACAATGAGCAGTTCTTC | CASSFRAWTSGADYNEQFF
- | - | TRBJ1-5 | TRBV12-3/TRBV12-4 | TGTGCCAGCAGTTTACGGGCAGGCGGGCGTGCAAGCAATCAGCCCCAGCATTTT | CASSLRAGGRASNQPQHF
once | TRBD2 | TRBJ2-5 | TRBV27 | TGTGCCAGCACTAGCGGGGGGCTTGAGACCCAGTACTTC | CASTSGGLETQYF
few | TRBD2 | TRBJ2-3 | TRBV9 | TGTGCCAGCAGCATTGGACTAGCGTCAGATACGCAGTATTTT | CASSIGLASDTQYF
few | - | TRBJ2-3 | TRBV20-1 | TGCAGTGCCCTCTTCTCCACAGATACGCAGTATTTT | CSALFSTDTQYF
- | TRBD1 | TRBJ1-2 | TRBV6-6 | TGTGCCAGCAGCTTCGGGACAGGGGTACCTAACTATGGCTACACCTTC | CASSFGTGVPNYGYTF
- | - | TRBJ2-5 | TRBV7-2 | TGTGCTAGCAGCTTAGATTGGGAGACCCAGTACTTC | CASSLDWETQYF
- | TRBD1 | TRBJ2-7 | TRBV4-1 | TGCGCCAGCAGCCAATGGGACAGGGGGTCCGACGAGCAGTACTTC | CASSQWDRGSDEQYF
few | - | TRBJ1-2 | TRBV10-3 | TGTGCCATCAGTGACCCGACAGAGAGCTATGGCTACACCTTC | CAISDPTESYGYTF
- | TRBD2 | TRBJ2-3 | TRBV28 | TGTGCCAGCAGTCATTTGACTAGCGGGAGCCCAGATACGCAGTATTTT | CASSHLTSGSPDTQYF
- | - | TRBJ2-1 | TRBV7-2 | TGTGCCAGCAGCTTGGGGGACTGGGAGTACAATGAGCAGTTCTTC | CASSLGDWEYNEQFF
- | TRBD1 | TRBJ1-4 | TRBV6-6 | TGTGCCAGCACGGAAACAGGACAGGGAAATGAAAAACTGTTTTTT | CASTETGQGNEKLFF
- | - | TRBJ1-2 | TRBV12-3/TRBV12-4 | TGTGCCAGCAGCACGACCAACACAGGGCTTCCCAACTATGGCTACACCTTC | CASSTTNTGLPNYGYTF
- | - | TRBJ1-2 | TRBV27 | TGTGCCAGCAGTGTGGGGGAGCCTCGGAGGAGTGGCTACACCTTC | CASSVGEPRRSGYTF
- | - | TRBJ2-1 | TRBV7-9 | TGTGCCAGCAGCTTAGCGTCAGGGTGGGAGCAGTTCTTC | CASSLASGWEQFF
few | - | TRBJ2-7 | TRBV10-3 | TGTGCCATAGGGGGTTCGACCTACGAGCAGTACTTC | CAIGGSTYEQYF
- | TRBD1 | TRBJ1-2 | TRBV11-2 | TGTGCCAGCAGCCCGCGGGACAGACTCTATGGCTACACCTTC | CASSPRDRLYGYTF
- | TRBD1 | TRBJ2-4 | TRBV6-6 | TGTGCCAGCAGCTCCACTCCGGGACAGGGTCTGGAGCAGTACTTC | CASSSTPGQGLEQYF
- | TRBD2 | TRBJ2-1 | TRBV25-1 | TGTGCCATCGCACCGGGACTAGCGGGAGCCCCCTACAATGAGCAGTTCTTC | CAIAPGLAGAPYNEQFF
few | TRBD1 | TRBJ2-7 | TRBV5-1 | TGCGCCAGCAGCCCGGACAGGGCAACCTACGAGCAGTACTTC | CASSPDRATYEQYF
- | - | TRBJ1-2 | TRBV5-1 | TGCGCCAGCAGCTGGGGAGAGGGGGACTACTATGGCTACACCTTC | CASSWGEGDYYGYTF
once | TRBD1 | TRBJ1-5 | TRBV2 | TGTGCCAGCAGTGGAAACAGGGGGAAGCGGCGTCAGCCCCAGCATTTT | CASSGNRGKRRQPQHF
- | - | TRBJ2-1 | TRBV5-1 | TGCGCCAGCCTGGGTGGGGATTATATCTACAATGAGCAGTTCTTC | CASLGGDYIYNEQFF
- | TRBD1 | TRBJ2-7 | TRBV5-5 | TGTGCCAGCAGCTTGGATCACAGGGGGTCCTACGAGCAGTACTTC | CASSLDHRGSYEQYF
- | TRBD2 | TRBJ2-5 | TRBV29-1 | TGCAGCGTTTTACCGGGACTAGCCATTGCCCAGTACTTC | CSVLPGLAIAQYF
few | - | TRBJ2-7 | TRBV6-1 | TGTGCCAGCGGTATGGGCAGGGGGGCCTACGAGCAGTACTTC | CASGMGRGAYEQYF
- | - | TRBJ2-7 | TRBV20-1 | TGCAGTGCGCCGCGGGCTACAATCCACGAGCAGTACTTC | CSAPRATIHEQYF
- | - | TRBJ2-1 | TRBV5-1 | TGCGCCAGCAGCTTGGCGCATACAAACAATGAGCAGTTCTTC | CASSLAHTNNEQFF
- | TRBD1 | TRBJ2-6 | TRBV6-1 | TGTGCCAGCAGTGAGCGCGGACAGGCCACGTCTGGGGCCAACGTCCTGACTTTC | CASSERGQATSGANVLTF
few | - | TRBJ2-5 | TRBV29-1 | TGCAGCGCCCGAAGCCCCTTTAGGACCGAGCGGACCCAGTACTTC | CSARSPFRTERTQYF
few | - | TRBJ1-1 | TRBV7-9 | TGTGCCAGCAGCCGGACTCTAGGGAACACTGAAGCTTTCTTT | CASSRTLGNTEAFF
- | TRBD2 | TRBJ2-5 | TRBV27 | TGTGCCAGCAGTCATCTAGGGACTAGCGGGAGTAACTACAATGAGCAGTACTTC | CASSHLGTSGSNYNEQYF
- | TRBD1 | TRBJ1-1 | TRBV29-1 | TGCAGCGGAACGACAGGGTGGAACACTGAAGCTTTCTTT | CSGTTGWNTEAFF
once | TRBD1 | TRBJ2-4 | TRBV30 | TGTGCCTGGACTCCGACAGGGAGAGACATTCAGTACTTC | CAWTPTGRDIQYF
- | TRBD1 | TRBJ2-1 | TRBV24-1 | TGTGCCACCAGTGATTCCGGGACAGGGGCCTACAATGAGCAGTTCTTC | CATSDSGTGAYNEQFF
few | TRBD2 | TRBJ2-1 | TRBV11-3 | TGTGCCAGCAGCTTTGGACTAGCGGGAGGGCGGGAGCAGTTCTTC | CASSFGLAGGREQFF
- | - | TRBJ1-1 | TRBV12-3/TRBV12-4 | TGCGCCAGCAGCTCCGGGGGGGACACTGAAGCTTTCTTT | CASSSGGDTEAFF
few | - | TRBJ2-7 | TRBV12-3/TRBV12-4 | TGTGCCAGCAGCCGGACCTCTTCCGACGAGCAGTACTTC | CASSRTSSDEQYF
- | - | TRBJ1-2 | TRBV21-1 | TGTGCCAGCAGCAAAGCACGAGGGGACAGGGCTTATGGCTACACCTTC | CASSKARGDRAYGYTF
- | TRBD1 | TRBJ1-2 | TRBV5-1 | TGCGCCAGCAGCTCCGATGAGGGACAGGGGTATAACTATGGCTACACCTTC | CASSSDEGQGYNYGYTF
- | TRBD1 | TRBJ1-6 | TRBV6-1 | TGTGCCAGCAGACTACAGGGGCAAAAAAGCTCCTATAATTCACCCCTCCACTTT | CASRLQGQKSSYNSPLHF
once | TRBD2 | TRBJ2-1 | TRBV20-1 | TGCAGTGCTGCGCCCGGGGGACTAGCGGGAATCGGGGAGTTCTTC | CSAAPGGLAGIGEFF
- | - | TRBJ2-7 | TRBV3-1 | TGTGCCAGCAGCCAAGAAGTGGATGTGGGGAGCTCCTACGAGCAGTACTTC | CASSQEVDVGSSYEQYF
- | - | TRBJ2-5 | TRBV12-3/TRBV12-4 | TGTGCCAGCAGTTTAGACCAAAAAGCGGAGAAGTACTTC | CASSLDQKAEKYF
- | - | TRBJ2-5 | TRBV28 | TGTGCCAGCAGTCGGACAGACAACAATGAGCAGTACTTC | CASSRTDNNEQYF
few | TRBD2 | TRBJ2-4 | TRBV7-2 | TGTGCCAGCAGCTTCGGGACTAGCGGGGGGCCGTCCAAAAACATTCAGTACTTC | CASSFGTSGGPSKNIQYF
- | TRBD1 | TRBJ1-2 | TRBV10-3 | TGTGCCATCAGTGAGGCGACAGGGTTGGATGGCTACACCTTC | CAISEATGLDGYTF
- | - | TRBJ2-5 | TRBV10-3 | TGTGCCATCAGTGACAGAAGGCAAGAGACCCAGTACTTC | CAISDRRQETQYF
- | - | TRBJ2-1 | TRBV6-6 | TGTGCCAGCAGATTCGGGAGATTGCAGTTCTTC | CASRFGRLQFF
few | TRBD2 | TRBJ2-7 | TRBV28 | TGTGCCAGCAGTTCGGGACTAGGGTCCTTGGAGCAGTACTTC | CASSSGLGSLEQYF
few | - | TRBJ2-3 | TRBV20-1 | TGCAGTGCTACCGAGGGGGGGCCTCACTCCACAGATACGCAGTATTTT | CSATEGGPHSTDTQYF
once | - | TRBJ2-1 | TRBV4-1 | TGCGCCAGCAGCCAAGAAGGTCTTCCTCCCTACGAGCAGTTCTTC | CASSQEGLPPYEQFF
once | - | TRBJ2-7 | TRBV20-1 | TGCAGTGCTTTCCGGGACGACTCCTACGAGCAGTACTTC | CSAFRDDSYEQYF
- | - | TRBJ2-7 | TRBV20-1 | TGCAGTGCGAGGCACCCTCGGTTCTACGAGCAGTACTTC | CSARHPRFYEQYF
- | - | TRBJ2-1 | TRBV28 | TGTGCCAGCACCCTACAGCTCTCCCGAGGGGATGAGCAGTTCTTC | CASTLQLSRGDEQFF